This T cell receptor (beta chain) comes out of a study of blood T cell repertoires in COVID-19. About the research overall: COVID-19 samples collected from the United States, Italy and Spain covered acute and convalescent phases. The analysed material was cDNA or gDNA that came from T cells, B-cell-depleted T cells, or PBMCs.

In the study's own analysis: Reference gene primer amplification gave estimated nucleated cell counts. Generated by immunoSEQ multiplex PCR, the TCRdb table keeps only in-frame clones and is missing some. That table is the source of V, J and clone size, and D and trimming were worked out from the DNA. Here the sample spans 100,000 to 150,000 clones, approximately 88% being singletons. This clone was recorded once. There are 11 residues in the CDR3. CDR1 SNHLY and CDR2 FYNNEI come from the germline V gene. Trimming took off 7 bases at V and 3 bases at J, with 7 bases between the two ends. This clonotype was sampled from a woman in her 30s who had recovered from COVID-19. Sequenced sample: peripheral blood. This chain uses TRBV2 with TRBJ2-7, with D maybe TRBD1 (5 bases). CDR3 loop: CASIDSYEQYF. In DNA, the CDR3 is TGTGCCAGCATCGACAGCTACGAGCAGTACTTC.